One TCR beta chain is described in this entry. Its target is not known. TCRdb reanalysed the PCR reads using MiXCR and keeps one entry per CDR3 protein. The sample has some 680,000 distinct CDR3 sequences; about 25% are singletons. The data were taken from a study of molecular identifiers for immune sequencing clone quantification. Study-wide results and caveats: The study found clones above 20 RNA copies held over 98% of effector molecules and under 1% in naive cells.

This TCR came from a human donor in good health. Some libraries in this study had Jurkat cell RNA spiked in. The specimen sequenced was naive CD8+ T cells from blood, with Jurkat cell RNA spiked in. Subset meaning: FACS-sorted CD8+CD4-CCR7+CD45RA+ naive T cells.

The CDR3 DNA is TGTGCCAGCAGCTTAATGGTATGGGACACCGGGGAGCTGTTTTTT. Translated, it gives CASSLMVWDTGELFF. V usage is TRBV7-9 and J usage is TRBJ2-2; unclear D gene. The V and J ends lost 2 bases and 3 bases respectively, with 10 bases between them. In germline, CDR1 is SEHNR, CDR2 FQNEAQ (reference sequence). There are 15 residues in the CDR3.